Listed below are T cell receptor beta chains from one sample, sequenced in a study of cytomegalovirus exposure and HLA in healthy donors. Sequencing was performed with immunoSEQ multiplex PCR; in TCRdb, only in-frame clones are kept and a portion is missing. Of 200,000 to 300,000 clones listed, around 85% are singletons. The sequenced sample consisted of PBMCs. These receptors were collected from a woman aged 25 to 45 in good health and CMV-seropositive. CDR3s include the opening cysteine and the closing phenylalanine or tryptophan. Each record gives: clone size, D gene, J gene, V gene, CDR3 DNA, CDR3 protein. A D gene is named only where the DNA matches it firmly. Clone size, where shown, is once, few, many, or a class for clones that have expanded.

clone size: .
D gene: .
J gene: TRBJ2-7
V gene: TRBV4-1
CDR3 DNA: TGCGCCAGCAGCCAAGAGGGGCTAACTGACGAGCAGTACTTC
CDR3 protein: CASSQEGLTDEQYF

clone size: once
D gene: .
J gene: TRBJ2-2
V gene: TRBV2
CDR3 DNA: TGTGCCAGCAGTGACCAGCGGTTCCCCGGGGAGCTGTTTTTT
CDR3 protein: CASSDQRFPGELFF

clone size: .
D gene: .
J gene: TRBJ2-1
V gene: TRBV5-1
CDR3 DNA: TGCGCCAGCAGCTTCGAAGTCCGGAATGAGCAGTTCTTC
CDR3 protein: CASSFEVRNEQFF

clone size: many
D gene: .
J gene: TRBJ2-1
V gene: TRBV7-9
CDR3 DNA: TGTGCCAGCAGCCACTTCCAGGGGGGCAATGAGCAGTTCTTC
CDR3 protein: CASSHFQGGNEQFF

clone size: .
D gene: TRBD2
J gene: TRBJ2-7
V gene: TRBV19
CDR3 DNA: TGTGCCAGTAGTCGGGAATTGGCGGGAGGGACCTACGAGCAGTACTTC
CDR3 protein: CASSRELAGGTYEQYF

clone size: .
D gene: .
J gene: TRBJ2-7
V gene: TRBV11-1
CDR3 DNA: TGTGCCAGCAGCTTAAGCCCCTACGAGCAGTACTTC
CDR3 protein: CASSLSPYEQYF

clone size: once
D gene: .
J gene: TRBJ1-1
V gene: TRBV6-5
CDR3 DNA: TGTGCCAGCAGTTACTCGCGGGCGAACACTGAAGCTTTCTTT
CDR3 protein: CASSYSRANTEAFF

clone size: .
D gene: .
J gene: TRBJ1-5
V gene: TRBV6-1
CDR3 DNA: TGTGCCAGCATAGGACTCTGGAGCAATCAGCCCCAGCATTTT
CDR3 protein: CASIGLWSNQPQHF

clone size: .
D gene: .
J gene: TRBJ2-1
V gene: TRBV11-3
CDR3 DNA: TGTGCCAGCAGTCGTGGGCAGGGGCCTTACAATGAGCAGTTCTTC
CDR3 protein: CASSRGQGPYNEQFF

clone size: few
D gene: TRBD2
J gene: TRBJ2-2
V gene: TRBV11-3
CDR3 DNA: TGTGCCAGCAGCTTAGCGGGAGGGACCGGGGAGCTGTTTTTT
CDR3 protein: CASSLAGGTGELFF

clone size: once
D gene: TRBD2
J gene: TRBJ2-1
V gene: TRBV11-2
CDR3 DNA: TGTGCCAGCAGCTTGACGGCGGGAGGGCCGTCGTATTTGAATGAGCAGTTCTTC
CDR3 protein: CASSLTAGGPSYLNEQFF

clone size: .
D gene: .
J gene: TRBJ1-2
V gene: TRBV27
CDR3 DNA: TGTGCCAGCAGTTTCGACAGGCAGGCCTATGGCTACACCTTC
CDR3 protein: CASSFDRQAYGYTF

clone size: .
D gene: .
J gene: TRBJ1-1
V gene: TRBV7-9
CDR3 DNA: TGTGCCAGCAGGCTTACAGGGCAGGCTTTCTTT
CDR3 protein: CASRLTGQAFF

clone size: .
D gene: TRBD1
J gene: TRBJ2-7
V gene: TRBV5-4
CDR3 DNA: TGTGCCAGCAGCTTTGGACAGGCCATTTCTTCCTACGAGCAGTACTTC
CDR3 protein: CASSFGQAISSYEQYF

clone size: .
D gene: .
J gene: TRBJ2-2
V gene: TRBV28
CDR3 DNA: TGTGCCAGCAGGAAACTAGAGCGTGGGACCGGGGAGCTGTTTTTT
CDR3 protein: CASRKLERGTGELFF

clone size: .
D gene: TRBD1
J gene: TRBJ1-1
V gene: TRBV30
CDR3 DNA: TGTGCCTGGGGACGACAGGGAGCGGCTGAAGCTTTCTTT
CDR3 protein: CAWGRQGAAEAFF

clone size: .
D gene: .
J gene: TRBJ2-1
V gene: TRBV7-9
CDR3 DNA: TGTGCCAGCAGCTTACTATTCAATGAGCAGTTCTTC
CDR3 protein: CASSLLFNEQFF

clone size: .
D gene: TRBD2
J gene: TRBJ2-7
V gene: TRBV11-2
CDR3 DNA: TGTGCCAGCAGCTTAACCGTTGCTAGCGGGAGCGAGCAGTACTTC
CDR3 protein: CASSLTVASGSEQYF

clone size: .
D gene: .
J gene: TRBJ1-1
V gene: TRBV4-1
CDR3 DNA: TGCGCCAGCAGCCAAAGTTGGGGGGGCACTGAAGCTTTCTTT
CDR3 protein: CASSQSWGGTEAFF

clone size: .
D gene: TRBD2
J gene: TRBJ2-7
V gene: TRBV9
CDR3 DNA: TGTGCCAGCAGCCTCGGGACTAGATTCCCCTACGAGCAGTACTTC
CDR3 protein: CASSLGTRFPYEQYF

clone size: .
D gene: .
J gene: TRBJ1-3
V gene: TRBV18
CDR3 DNA: TGTGCCAGCTCACCACCGGGGAGCTCTGGAAACACCATATATTTT
CDR3 protein: CASSPPGSSGNTIYF

clone size: .
D gene: .
J gene: TRBJ2-1
V gene: TRBV27
CDR3 DNA: TGTGCCAGCAGTTTATCGACAGGCGCCCCTCGGATGAGTAATGAGCAGTTCTTC
CDR3 protein: CASSLSTGAPRMSNEQFF

clone size: .
D gene: TRBD1
J gene: TRBJ1-1
V gene: TRBV5-1
CDR3 DNA: TGCGCCAGCAGCTTGGGGACAGGGGGTAGAGGGGACACTGAAGCTTTCTTT
CDR3 protein: CASSLGTGGRGDTEAFF

clone size: .
D gene: TRBD1
J gene: TRBJ1-1
V gene: TRBV5-6
CDR3 DNA: TGTGCCAGCAGCCTCGGACAGGGGGCTAGCACTGAAGCTTTCTTT
CDR3 protein: CASSLGQGASTEAFF

clone size: .
D gene: TRBD2
J gene: TRBJ2-7
V gene: TRBV6-6
CDR3 DNA: TGTGCCAGCAGAATCCGGGAGGGCCCCTACGAGCAGTACTTC
CDR3 protein: CASRIREGPYEQYF

clone size: .
D gene: .
J gene: TRBJ1-4
V gene: TRBV5-1
CDR3 DNA: TGCGCCAGCAGCTTGTCGGGGGATGAAAAACTGTTTTTT
CDR3 protein: CASSLSGDEKLFF

clone size: .
D gene: .
J gene: TRBJ1-1
V gene: TRBV29-1
CDR3 DNA: TGCAGCGTTCTTCGGGGAAACACTGAAGCTTTCTTT
CDR3 protein: CSVLRGNTEAFF

clone size: .
D gene: .
J gene: TRBJ2-1
V gene: TRBV12-5
CDR3 DNA: TGTGCTAGTGGCTACTACAATGAGCAGTTCTTC
CDR3 protein: CASGYYNEQFF

clone size: .
D gene: TRBD1
J gene: TRBJ2-1
V gene: TRBV28
CDR3 DNA: TGTGCCAGCAGTCTTCGGGACAGGAGCAATGAGCAGTTCTTC
CDR3 protein: CASSLRDRSNEQFF

clone size: .
D gene: .
J gene: TRBJ1-5
V gene: TRBV7-9
CDR3 DNA: TGTGCCAGCAGTGACTCTAGCAATCAGCCCCAGCATTTT
CDR3 protein: CASSDSSNQPQHF

clone size: many
D gene: .
J gene: TRBJ1-1
V gene: TRBV6-5
CDR3 DNA: TGTGCCAGCAGTTATCGCGGACAGATGAACACTGAAGCTTTCTTT
CDR3 protein: CASSYRGQMNTEAFF

clone size: .
D gene: .
J gene: TRBJ2-3
V gene: TRBV6-1
CDR3 DNA: TGTGCCAGCAGTGAGGGACTTCTAGATACGCAGTATTTT
CDR3 protein: CASSEGLLDTQYF